This is a list of T cell receptor beta chains from one sample in a study of blood T cell repertoires in COVID-19. Sequencing was performed with immunoSEQ multiplex PCR; in TCRdb, only in-frame clones are kept and a portion is missing. The sample has approximately 130,000 clones; over 65% are singletons. The sample consisted of peripheral blood. The receptor set was obtained from a man aged 55-75 years with acute or convalescent COVID-19. CDR3s include the opening cysteine and the closing phenylalanine or tryptophan. A D gene is named only where the DNA matches it firmly. A clone size is listed for some rows: how often the clone was seen (once, few, many), or a class if it is expanded.

size	V	J	D	DNA	CDR3
NA	TRBV4-3	TRBJ2-7	NA	TGCGCCAGCAGCCAAGAATTTTTAGACAGCTCCTACGAGCAGTACTTC	CASSQEFLDSSYEQYF
once	TRBV28	TRBJ1-5	TRBD1	TGTGCCAGCAGCAACGGACAGGGGAAGGGTCAGCCCCAGCATTTT	CASSNGQGKGQPQHF
NA	TRBV6-5	TRBJ1-3	NA	TGTGCCAGTCGGGGGGTGAGCTCTGGAAACACCATATATTTT	CASRGVSSGNTIYF
NA	TRBV19	TRBJ2-1	TRBD2	TGTGCCAGTAGTATGGCTAGCGGGGAGTACAATGAGCAGTTCTTC	CASSMASGEYNEQFF
NA	TRBV10-1	TRBJ2-2	NA	TGCGCCAGCACCCCCGACACCGGGGAGCTGTTTTTT	CASTPDTGELFF
once	TRBV7-2	TRBJ2-1	TRBD1	TGTGCCAGCAGCTTAGCTAGGACAGGGGGGAATGAGCAGTTCTTC	CASSLARTGGNEQFF
NA	TRBV4-2	TRBJ2-3	NA	TGTGCCAGCAGCCAAAGGCAGGTAGATACGCAGTATTTT	CASSQRQVDTQYF
NA	TRBV5-4	TRBJ2-2	NA	TGTGCCAGCAGCCCGGACTGGACGAACACCGGGGAGCTGTTTTTT	CASSPDWTNTGELFF
NA	TRBV18	TRBJ2-7	TRBD1	TGTGCCAGCTCAACAACCGGGACAGGGCGTGAGCAGTACTTC	CASSTTGTGREQYF
NA	TRBV11-3	TRBJ2-2	TRBD1	TGTGCCAGCAGGACAGGGGGACCCACCGGGGAGCTGTTTTTT	CASRTGGPTGELFF
NA	TRBV19	TRBJ2-2	TRBD2	TGTGCCAGTAGGACGAGCGGGAGGAGGGCCGGGGAGCTGTTTTTT	CASRTSGRRAGELFF
NA	TRBV19	TRBJ2-7	NA	TGTGCCACGCGCCGGGACATGATCACCTACGAGCAGTACTTC	CATRRDMITYEQYF
NA	TRBV6-5	TRBJ1-3	NA	TGTGCCAGCAGTCTGGGAGGGGGAAATGGAAACACCATATATTTT	CASSLGGGNGNTIYF
NA	TRBV6-5	TRBJ2-3	NA	TGTGCCAGCAGTTATAGTCTGGCAGATACGCAGTATTTT	CASSYSLADTQYF
NA	TRBV19	TRBJ2-1	TRBD2	TGTGCCAGTAGTATTCAGCTAGCGGGAGTACGCAATGAGCAGTTCTTC	CASSIQLAGVRNEQFF
NA	TRBV5-4	TRBJ2-1	TRBD2	TGTGCCAGCAGCTTCATAGCGGGAGGGGAGAATGAGCAGTTCTTC	CASSFIAGGENEQFF
NA	TRBV11-2	TRBJ2-1	TRBD2	TGTGCCAGCAGCCTCGGCCTAGCGGTCTACAATGAGCAGTTCTTC	CASSLGLAVYNEQFF
NA	TRBV12-2	TRBJ1-4	NA	TGTGCAAGTCGCTTAGGGGGGGAGAAGGCGACAACTAATGAAAAACTGTTTTTT	CASRLGGEKATTNEKLFF
NA	TRBV5-4	TRBJ2-3	NA	TGTGCCAGCAGTTTACCTACAGGGAACACAGATACGCAGTATTTT	CASSLPTGNTDTQYF
NA	TRBV5-4	TRBJ2-7	TRBD1	TGTGCCAGCAGCGCGGGACAGGGGGTCCACGAGCAGTACTTC	CASSAGQGVHEQYF
NA	TRBV28	TRBJ1-6	NA	TGTGCCAGCAGTTTAGGGGGGTGGGATAATTCACCCCTCCACTTT	CASSLGGWDNSPLHF
NA	TRBV7-6	TRBJ1-5	TRBD1	TGTGCCAGCAGCCGGAACAGGGGCCCCTTGCAGCCCCAGCATTTT	CASSRNRGPLQPQHF
NA	TRBV2	TRBJ1-6	NA	TGTGCCAGCAGTGAACGACAAACAAATTCACCCCTCCACTTT	CASSERQTNSPLHF
NA	TRBV27	TRBJ2-7	NA	TGTGCCAGCAGTCCGAATCCAACAGGGATCAGGTACGAGCAGTACTTC	CASSPNPTGIRYEQYF
NA	TRBV27	TRBJ2-4	NA	TGTGCCAGCAGTTCGACGGGAGAAACGAACATTCAGTACTTC	CASSSTGETNIQYF
NA	TRBV7-2	TRBJ2-3	TRBD1	TGTGCCAGCAGCCCGGGACAGGGGAGCACAGATACGCAGTATTTT	CASSPGQGSTDTQYF
NA	TRBV7-9	TRBJ2-7	NA	TGTGCCAGCAGCTTAACAGACTCCTACGAGCAGTACTTC	CASSLTDSYEQYF
once	TRBV4-3	TRBJ1-5	NA	TGCGCCAGCAGCCAAGATCCGTATAGCAATCAGCCCCAGCATTTT	CASSQDPYSNQPQHF
once	TRBV5-6	TRBJ1-4	NA	TGTGCCAGCAGCTTGGGGAGGCGGAATGAAAAACTGTTTTTT	CASSLGRRNEKLFF
NA	TRBV7-2	TRBJ2-7	NA	TGTGCCAGCAGCTTACAAACAGGGCCCTACGAGCAGTACTTC	CASSLQTGPYEQYF
NA	TRBV27	TRBJ2-7	NA	TGTGCCAGCAGTTTAAACCCGAGACACTACGAGCAGTACTTC	CASSLNPRHYEQYF
NA	TRBV5-4	TRBJ2-5	NA	TGTGCCAGCAGCCAACAGGTTACCTTAGAGACCCAGTACTTC	CASSQQVTLETQYF
NA	TRBV3-1/TRBV3-2	TRBJ2-4	TRBD2	TGTGCCAGCAGCCAAGGACTAGCGGGAGCCAGAAACATTCAGTACTTC	CASSQGLAGARNIQYF
once	TRBV4-3	TRBJ2-6	NA	TGCGCCAGCAGCCAAGAGGCGGGACTGAACTCTGGGGCCAACGTCCTGACTTTC	CASSQEAGLNSGANVLTF
NA	TRBV6-5	TRBJ2-7	TRBD2	TGTGCCAGCGGGACTAGCCCCCGCGAGCAGTACTTC	CASGTSPREQYF
NA	TRBV4-2	TRBJ2-1	TRBD2	TGTGCTACTAAGGAACTAGCGGGTTCTAATGAGCAGTTCTTC	CATKELAGSNEQFF
NA	TRBV4-2	TRBJ1-2	TRBD1	TGTGCCAGCAGCCCAACAGGGGGCGCTAACTATGGCTACACCTTC	CASSPTGGANYGYTF
NA	TRBV15	TRBJ2-1	NA	TGTGCCACCAGCAGAGTTTCCGGTAGGGGCTACAATGAGCAGTTCTTC	CATSRVSGRGYNEQFF
NA	TRBV18	TRBJ2-1	NA	TGTGCCAGCTCACCACCGAAAGCGGGCGCCCGCGATGAGCAGTTCTTC	CASSPPKAGARDEQFF
NA	TRBV28	TRBJ2-7	NA	TGTGCCAGCAGTATTGGGCAGTTCGACGAGCAGTACTTC	CASSIGQFDEQYF
NA	TRBV5-1	TRBJ2-5	NA	TGCGCCAGCAGCTTAGGGGCCAGCCAAGAGACCCAGTACTTC	CASSLGASQETQYF
NA	TRBV19	TRBJ1-5	NA	TGTGCCAGTAGTATGGAGGAGGGGGGGCCGAGCAATCAGCCCCAGCATTTT	CASSMEEGGPSNQPQHF
NA	TRBV6-4	TRBJ1-3	NA	TGTGCCAGCAGTGAATCCGGGGGACCTGGAAACACCATATATTTT	CASSESGGPGNTIYF
NA	TRBV4-1	TRBJ2-1	NA	TGCGCCAGCAGCCAAGAAAAGCCTTACAATGAGCAGTTCTTC	CASSQEKPYNEQFF
NA	TRBV5-6	TRBJ1-1	TRBD1	TGTGCCACCGGGACAGGGGGCGATGTACAAGCTTTCTTT	CATGTGGDVQAFF
NA	TRBV3-1/TRBV3-2	TRBJ2-7	TRBD2	TGTGCCAGCAGCCGGGGCGGGAGGGCCTACGAGCAGTACTTC	CASSRGGRAYEQYF
NA	TRBV6-5	TRBJ2-3	TRBD2	TGTGCCAGCACCCCCGGCAGGGACTACACAGATACGCAGTATTTT	CASTPGRDYTDTQYF
NA	TRBV28	TRBJ2-1	NA	TGTGCCAGCAGTTATCCCGACAATGAGCAGTTCTTC	CASSYPDNEQFF
once	TRBV21-1	TRBJ2-1	NA	TGTGCCGGGGCCCCTGTGGACAATGAGCAGTTCTTC	CAGAPVDNEQFF
once	TRBV25-1	TRBJ2-7	TRBD2	TGTGCCAGCAGTGATCAGGCTAGCGGGTTCTACGAGCAGTACTTC	CASSDQASGFYEQYF
NA	TRBV2	TRBJ2-2	TRBD2	TGTGCCAGCAGTGAATTAGCGGGAGGGCCCAGGGAGCTGTTTTTT	CASSELAGGPRELFF